This record concerns one T cell receptor (beta chain) sequence. In the original workflow: Nucleated cell counts were estimated from reference gene primer amplification. The protocol was immunoSEQ multiplex PCR, while the TCRdb copy is restricted to in-frame clones and leaves out a portion. The V and J calls and clone size come from that table; D and trimming were worked out from the DNA. The sample includes about 270,000 clones, less than 90% of them seen just once. These data belong to a study of blood T cell repertoires in COVID-19. Study as a whole: Nucleic acid was either cDNA or gDNA, and it came from T cells, B-cell-depleted T cells, or PBMCs.

The CDR3 is 14 amino acids. Germline CDR1 is KGHSH and CDR2 is LQKENI. Trimming took off 5 bases at V and 3 bases at J, with 13 bases between the two ends. This sequence joins TRBV18 and TRBJ2-5, with D possibly being TRBD1 (6 bases). The TCR sequence derives from a man in his 60s who had recovered from COVID-19. The sequencing sample was made of peripheral blood. In nucleotides, the CDR3 is TGTGCCAGCTCAGCTAGACAGGTCAAAGAGACCCAGTACTTC. It is translated as CASSARQVKETQYF.